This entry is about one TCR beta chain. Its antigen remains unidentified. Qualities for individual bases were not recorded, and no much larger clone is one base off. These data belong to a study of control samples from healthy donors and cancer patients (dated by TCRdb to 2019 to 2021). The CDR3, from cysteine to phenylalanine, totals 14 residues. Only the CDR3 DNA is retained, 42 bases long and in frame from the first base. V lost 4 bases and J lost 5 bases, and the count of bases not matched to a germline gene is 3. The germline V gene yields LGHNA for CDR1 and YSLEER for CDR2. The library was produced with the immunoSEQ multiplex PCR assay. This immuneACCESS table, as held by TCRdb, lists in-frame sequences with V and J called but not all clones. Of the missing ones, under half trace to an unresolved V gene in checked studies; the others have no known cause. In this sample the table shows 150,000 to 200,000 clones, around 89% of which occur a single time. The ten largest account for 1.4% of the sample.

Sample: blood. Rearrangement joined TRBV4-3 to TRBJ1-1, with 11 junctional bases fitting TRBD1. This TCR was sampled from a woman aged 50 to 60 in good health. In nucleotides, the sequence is TGCGCCAGCAGCCCCGGGACAGGGGGTACTGAAGCTTTCTTT. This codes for CASSPGTGGTEAFF.